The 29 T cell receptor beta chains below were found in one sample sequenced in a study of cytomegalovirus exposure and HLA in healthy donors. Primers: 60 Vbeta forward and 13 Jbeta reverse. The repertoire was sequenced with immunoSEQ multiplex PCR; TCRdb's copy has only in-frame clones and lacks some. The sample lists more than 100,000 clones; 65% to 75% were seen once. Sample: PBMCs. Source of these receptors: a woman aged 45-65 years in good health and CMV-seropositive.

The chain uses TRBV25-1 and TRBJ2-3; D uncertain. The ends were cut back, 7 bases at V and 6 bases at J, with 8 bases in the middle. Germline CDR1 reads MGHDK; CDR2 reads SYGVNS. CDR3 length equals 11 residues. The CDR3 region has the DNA TGTGCCAGCATTAATTTGGATACGCAGTATTTT. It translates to CASINLDTQYF.

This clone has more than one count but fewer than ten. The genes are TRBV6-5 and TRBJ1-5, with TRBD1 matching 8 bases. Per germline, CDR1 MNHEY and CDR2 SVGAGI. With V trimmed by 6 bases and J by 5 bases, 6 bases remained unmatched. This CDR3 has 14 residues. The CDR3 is CASSTNRGDQPQHF. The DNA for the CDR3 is TGTGCCAGCAGCACAAACAGGGGGGATCAGCCCCAGCATTTT.

The CDR3 nucleotides are TGTGCCAGCAGGGGGGGGTGGGTGACTAATGAAAAACTGTTTTTT. Its translation is CASRGGWVTNEKLFF. The chain is built from TRBV6-1 and TRBJ1-4; D might be TRBD1 (5 bases). The germline gives CDR1 MNHNS, CDR2 SASEGT. V lost 6 bases and J 2 bases, leaving 13 bases between the germline ends. The CDR3 has 15 amino acids.

The CDR3 loop is CAWSRGQESSEQYF. CDR3 coding DNA: TGTGCCTGGAGTAGGGGTCAGGAGAGTAGCGAGCAGTACTTC. This chain uses TRBV30 with TRBJ2-7, with a weak D call TRBD1 (5 bases). Trimming removed 2 bases from V and 6 bases from J, with 17 bases in between. This CDR3 is 14 amino acids long. Germline V gives CDR1 GTSNPN, CDR2 SVGIG (reference sequence). The whole variable domain, filled in from reference TRBV30 and TRBJ2-7, reads SQTIHQWPATLVQPVGSPLSLECTVEGTSNPNLYWYRQAAGRGLQLLFYSVGIGQISSEVPQNLSASRPQDRQFILSSKKLLLSDSGFYLCAWSRGQESSEQYFGPGTRLTVT.

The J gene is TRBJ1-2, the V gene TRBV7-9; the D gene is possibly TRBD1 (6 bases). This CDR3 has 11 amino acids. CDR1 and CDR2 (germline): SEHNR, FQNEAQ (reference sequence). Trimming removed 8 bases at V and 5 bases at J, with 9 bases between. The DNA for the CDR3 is TGTGCCAGCGGCGGACAGTATGGCTACACCTTC. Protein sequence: CASGGQYGYTF.

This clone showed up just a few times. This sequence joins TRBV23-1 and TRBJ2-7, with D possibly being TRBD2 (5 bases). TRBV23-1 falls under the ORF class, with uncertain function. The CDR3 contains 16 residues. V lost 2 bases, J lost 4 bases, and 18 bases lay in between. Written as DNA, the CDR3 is TGCGCCAGCAGTCAAAGGGTGGAGAGGGTGGAATACGAGCAGTACTTC. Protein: CASSQRVERVEYEQYF.

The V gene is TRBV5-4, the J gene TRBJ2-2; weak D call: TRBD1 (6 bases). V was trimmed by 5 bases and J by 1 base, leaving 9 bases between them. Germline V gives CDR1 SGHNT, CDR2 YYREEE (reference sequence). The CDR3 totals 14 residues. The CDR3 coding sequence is TGTGCCAGCAGTCGGGGACAGAACACCGGGGAGCTGTTTTTT. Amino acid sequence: CASSRGQNTGELFF.

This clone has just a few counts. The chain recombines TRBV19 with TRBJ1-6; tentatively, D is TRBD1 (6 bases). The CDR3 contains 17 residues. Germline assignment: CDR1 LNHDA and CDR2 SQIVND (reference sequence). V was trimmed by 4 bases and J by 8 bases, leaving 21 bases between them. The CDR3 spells CASSTLQGLFADSPLHF. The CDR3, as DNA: TGTGCCAGTAGTACCCTACAGGGTTTATTCGCGGATTCACCCCTCCACTTT.

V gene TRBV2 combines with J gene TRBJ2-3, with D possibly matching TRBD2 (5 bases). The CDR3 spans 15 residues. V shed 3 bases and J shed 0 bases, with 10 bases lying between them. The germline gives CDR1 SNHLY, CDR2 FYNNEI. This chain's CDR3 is CASSDRTLSTDTQYF. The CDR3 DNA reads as TGTGCCAGCAGTGACAGGACTCTTAGCACAGATACGCAGTATTTT.

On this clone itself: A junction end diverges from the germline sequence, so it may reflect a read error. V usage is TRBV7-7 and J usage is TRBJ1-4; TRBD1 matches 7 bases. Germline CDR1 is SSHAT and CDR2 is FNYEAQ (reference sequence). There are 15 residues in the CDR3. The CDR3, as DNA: TGTGCTAGCAGCTTAGGGACAGCAACTAATGAAAAACTGTTTTTT. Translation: CASSLGTATNEKLFF.

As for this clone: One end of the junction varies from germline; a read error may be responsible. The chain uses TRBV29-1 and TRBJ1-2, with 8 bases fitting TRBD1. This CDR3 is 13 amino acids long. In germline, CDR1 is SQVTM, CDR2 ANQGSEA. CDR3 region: CSAIRDRRWGYPF. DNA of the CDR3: TGCAGCGCCATACGGGACAGGCGTTGGGGCTACCCCTTC.

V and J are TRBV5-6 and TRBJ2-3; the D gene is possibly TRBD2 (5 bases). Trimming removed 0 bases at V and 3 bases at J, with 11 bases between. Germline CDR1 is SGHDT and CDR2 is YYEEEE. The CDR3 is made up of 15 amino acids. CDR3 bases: TGTGCCAGCAGCTTGGTCCGGGGTCAGACAGATACGCAGTATTTT. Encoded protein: CASSLVRGQTDTQYF.

This chain's CDR3 is CAWSLGTGTMGGEKLFF. For the CDR3, the DNA is TGTGCCTGGAGCCTAGGGACCGGGACGATGGGGGGTGAAAAACTGTTTTTT. The chain links TRBV30 to TRBJ1-4; maybe TRBD1 (5 bases). The V end was cut by 3 bases, the J end by 7 bases, with 24 bases between. The length of the CDR3 is 17 residues. CDR1 and CDR2 (germline): GTSNPN, SVGIG (reference sequence).

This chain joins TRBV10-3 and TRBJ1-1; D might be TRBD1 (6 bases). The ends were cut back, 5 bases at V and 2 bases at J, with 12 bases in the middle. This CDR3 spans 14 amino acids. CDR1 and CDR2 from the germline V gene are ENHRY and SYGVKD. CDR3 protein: CAISQTGANTEAFF. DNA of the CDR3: TGTGCCATCAGTCAGACAGGAGCCAACACTGAAGCTTTCTTT.

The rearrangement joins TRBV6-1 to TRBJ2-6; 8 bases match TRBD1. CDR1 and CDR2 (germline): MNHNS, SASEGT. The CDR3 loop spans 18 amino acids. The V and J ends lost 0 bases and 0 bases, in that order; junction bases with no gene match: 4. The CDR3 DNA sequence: TGTGCCAGCAGTGAAGCAGGGACAGGCCTCTCTGGGGCCAACGTCCTGACTTTC. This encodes CASSEAGTGLSGANVLTF.

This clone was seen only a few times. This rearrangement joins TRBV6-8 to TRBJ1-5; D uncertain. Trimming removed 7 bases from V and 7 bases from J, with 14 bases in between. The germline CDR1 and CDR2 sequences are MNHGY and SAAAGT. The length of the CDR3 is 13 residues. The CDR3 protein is CASNSPREQPQHF. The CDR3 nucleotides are TGTGCCAGCAATTCACCTCGGGAGCAGCCCCAGCATTTT.

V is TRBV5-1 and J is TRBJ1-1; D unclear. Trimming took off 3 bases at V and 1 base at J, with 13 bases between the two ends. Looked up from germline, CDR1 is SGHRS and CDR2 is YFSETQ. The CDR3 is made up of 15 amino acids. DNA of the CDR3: TGCGCCAGCAGCTCGTCGGCGAGACAGAACACTGAAGCTTTCTTT. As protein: CASSSSARQNTEAFF.

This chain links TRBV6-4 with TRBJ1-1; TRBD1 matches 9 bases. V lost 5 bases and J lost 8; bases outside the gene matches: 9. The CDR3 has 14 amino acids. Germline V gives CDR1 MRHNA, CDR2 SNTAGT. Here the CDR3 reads CASSSTPGQGEAFF. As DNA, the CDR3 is TGTGCCAGCAGTTCTACACCGGGACAGGGAGAAGCTTTCTTT.

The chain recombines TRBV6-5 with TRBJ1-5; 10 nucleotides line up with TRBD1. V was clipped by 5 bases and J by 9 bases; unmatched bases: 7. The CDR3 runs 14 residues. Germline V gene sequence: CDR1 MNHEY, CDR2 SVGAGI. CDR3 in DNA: TGTGCCAGCAGTACCGGACAGGGGGATGTGCCCCAGCATTTT. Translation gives CASSTGQGDVPQHF.

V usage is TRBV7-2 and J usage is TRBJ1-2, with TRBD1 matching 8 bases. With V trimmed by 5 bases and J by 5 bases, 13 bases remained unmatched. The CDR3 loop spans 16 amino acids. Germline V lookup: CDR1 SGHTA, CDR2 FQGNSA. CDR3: CASSINDRGAKYGYTF. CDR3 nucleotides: TGTGCCAGCAGCATAAACGACAGGGGAGCCAAGTATGGCTACACCTTC.

CDR3 sequence reads: CASSADRALGYTF. The CDR3 DNA reads as TGTGCCAGCAGCGCCGACAGGGCGTTAGGCTACACCTTC. V and J are TRBV5-6 and TRBJ1-2; 7 bases line up with TRBD1. CDR1 and CDR2 from the germline V gene are SGHDT and YYEEEE. Trimming removed 4 bases from V and 8 bases from J; junction bases left unmatched: 8. The CDR3 contains 13 residues.

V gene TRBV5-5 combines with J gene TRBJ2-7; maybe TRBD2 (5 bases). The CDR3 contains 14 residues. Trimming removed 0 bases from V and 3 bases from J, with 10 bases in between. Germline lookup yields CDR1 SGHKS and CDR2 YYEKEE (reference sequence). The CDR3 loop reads CASSLASPIYEQYF. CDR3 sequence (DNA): TGTGCCAGCAGCTTGGCTAGCCCTATCTACGAGCAGTACTTC.

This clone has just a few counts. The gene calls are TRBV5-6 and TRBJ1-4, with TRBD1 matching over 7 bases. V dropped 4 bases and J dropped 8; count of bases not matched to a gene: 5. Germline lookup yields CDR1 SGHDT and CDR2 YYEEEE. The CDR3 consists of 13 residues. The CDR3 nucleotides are TGTGCCAGCAGCGCGACAGGGTACGAAAAACTGTTTTTT. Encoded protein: CASSATGYEKLFF.

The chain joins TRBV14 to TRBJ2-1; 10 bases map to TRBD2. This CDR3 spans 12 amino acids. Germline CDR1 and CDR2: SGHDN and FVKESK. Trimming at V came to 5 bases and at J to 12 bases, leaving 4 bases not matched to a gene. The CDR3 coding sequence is TGTGCCAGCAGCAGCGGGGGGGCCAGGCAGTTCTTC. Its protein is CASSSGGARQFF.

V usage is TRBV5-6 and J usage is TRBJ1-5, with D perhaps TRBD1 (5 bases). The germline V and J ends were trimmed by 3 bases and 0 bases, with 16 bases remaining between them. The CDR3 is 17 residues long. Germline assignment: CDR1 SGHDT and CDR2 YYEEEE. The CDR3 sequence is CASSYGGGTYSNQPQHF. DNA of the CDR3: TGTGCCAGCAGCTACGGGGGGGGGACTTATAGCAATCAGCCCCAGCATTTT.

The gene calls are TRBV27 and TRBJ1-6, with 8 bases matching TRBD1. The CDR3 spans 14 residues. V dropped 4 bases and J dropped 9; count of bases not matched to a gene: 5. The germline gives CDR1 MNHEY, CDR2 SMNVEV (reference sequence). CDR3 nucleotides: TGTGCCAGCAGTTCGACAGGGGCAGGTTCACCCCTCCACTTT. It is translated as CASSSTGAGSPLHF.

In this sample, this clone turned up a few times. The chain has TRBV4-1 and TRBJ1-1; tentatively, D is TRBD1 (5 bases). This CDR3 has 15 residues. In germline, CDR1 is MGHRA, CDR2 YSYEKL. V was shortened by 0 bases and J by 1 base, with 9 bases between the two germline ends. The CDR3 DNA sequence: TGCGCCAGCAGCCAAGACCCTCAGGGGAACACTGAAGCTTTCTTT. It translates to CASSQDPQGNTEAFF.

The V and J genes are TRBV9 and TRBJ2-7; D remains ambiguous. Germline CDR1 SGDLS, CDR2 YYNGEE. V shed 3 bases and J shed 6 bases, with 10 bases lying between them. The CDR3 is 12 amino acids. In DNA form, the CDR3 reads TGTGCCAGCAGCGCAACCCTCGGCGAGCAGTACTTC. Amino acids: CASSATLGEQYF.

Here the CDR3 reads CASRGTGGNGELFF. The CDR3 region has the DNA TGTGCCAGCAGAGGGACAGGGGGCAACGGGGAGCTGTTTTTT. The rearrangement joins TRBV6-1 to TRBJ2-2, with 12 nucleotides matching TRBD1. This CDR3 has 14 amino acids. With 6 bases clipped from V and 7 bases from J, the junction kept 3 bases outside the gene matches. CDR1 and CDR2 from the germline V gene are MNHNS and SASEGT.